The next 26 T cell receptor beta chains were all read from a single sample in a study of CD8+CD57+ T cells in acquired aplastic anemia. The use of genomic DNA as template underpinned the TCR beta VDJ and CDR3 profiling. Each CDR3 protein gets one entry after TCRdb re-called the reads with MiXCR. The sample lists approximately 300,000 distinct CDR3 sequences, roughly 61% seen once, with roughly 1.2% in the top ten. Only patients with CD8+CD57+ cell expansion on flow cytometry were chosen for sequencing. Sequenced sample: sorted CD4+, CD8+, or CD8+CD57+ T cells (not recorded which) from PBMCs. Receptors originate from a human donor with aplastic anemia.

The CDR3 DNA is TGCGCCAGCAGCTTGTCGGCAGCCACCCCCTACGAGCAGTACTTC. This gives the protein CASSLSAATPYEQYF. The rearrangement uses TRBV5-1 and TRBJ2-7; D ambiguous. The CDR3 extends over 15 amino acids. CDR1 is SGHRS and CDR2 is YFSETQ in the germline V gene. V shed 1 base and J shed 2 bases, with 13 bases lying between them. Using reference TRBV5-1 and TRBJ2-7 for the parts outside the CDR3, the full variable domain is KAGVTQTPRYLIKTRGQQVTLSCSPISGHRSVSWYQQTPGQGLQFLFEYFSETQRNKGNFPGRFSGRQFSNSRSEMNVSTLELGDSALYLCASSLSAATPYEQYFGPGTRLTVT.

J is TRBJ2-2 and V is TRBV6-4; D unresolved. The germline V gene encodes CDR1 MRHNA and CDR2 SNTAGT. With 0 bases removed from V and 3 bases from J, the gap between germline ends came to 2 bases. The CDR3 runs to 13 residues. CDR3 region: CASSDSDTGELFF. CDR3 coding DNA: TGTGCCAGCAGTGACTCCGACACCGGGGAGCTGTTTTTT.

V and J are TRBV2 and TRBJ2-3; 13 nucleotides agree with TRBD2. The V segment lost 6 bases and the J segment 6 bases; nucleotides outside the gene matches: 9. The CDR3 sequence is 16 residues long. Germline V gene data show CDR1 as SNHLY and CDR2 as FYNNEI. The CDR3 region has the DNA TGTGCCAGCAGGGGGGGACTAGCGGGGTCGGGCGATACGCAGTATTTT. This sequence encodes CASRGGLAGSGDTQYF. Complete variable domain (other parts from reference TRBV2 and TRBJ2-3): EPEVTQTPSHQVTQMGQEVILRCVPISNHLYFYWYRQILGQKVEFLVSFYNNEISEKSEIFDDQFSVERPDGSNFTLKIRSTKLEDSAMYFCASRGGLAGSGDTQYFGPGTRLTVL.

The rearrangement uses TRBV27 and TRBJ1-1; no firm D call. CDR3 size: 14 residues. Trimming shortened V by 6 bases and J by 2 bases, and 13 bases separated the two germline ends. Germline V gene sequence: CDR1 MNHEY, CDR2 SMNVEV (reference sequence). The CDR3 spells CASSGRRGNTEAFF. In DNA, the CDR3 is TGTGCCAGCAGCGGAAGACGGGGAAACACTGAAGCTTTCTTT.

This chain links TRBV5-1 with TRBJ2-1; 7 nucleotides align to TRBD2. Trimming removed 6 bases from V and 0 bases from J; junction bases left unmatched: 6. The CDR3 has 15 residues. Germline V lookup: CDR1 SGHRS, CDR2 YFSETQ. CDR3 DNA: TGCGCCAGCACCGAAAGCGGGAACTCCTACAATGAGCAGTTCTTC. It encodes CASTESGNSYNEQFF.

This clonotype was seen many times. The chain recombines TRBV19 with TRBJ2-3; D gene unclear. CDR3 length: 12 residues. Trimming took off 4 bases at V and 4 bases at J, with 6 bases between the two ends. The germline gives CDR1 LNHDA, CDR2 SQIVND (reference sequence). The CDR3 DNA reads as TGTGCCAGTAGTAGTTTGGCAGATACGCAGTATTTT. The encoded protein is CASSSLADTQYF.

The CDR3: CATSLSGGSGEQFF. CDR3 coding DNA: TGTGCCACCAGCCTTAGCGGGGGGTCAGGTGAGCAGTTCTTC. The rearrangement links TRBV24-1 to TRBJ2-1; 10 nucleotides agree with TRBD2. Trimming removed 7 bases from V and 9 bases from J; junction bases left unmatched: 8. Germline CDR1 and CDR2: KGHDR and SFDVKD. CDR3 length equals 14 residues.

Points on this clonotype: This may arise from a read error, as a much more abundant clone is one base away. This chain uses TRBV30 with TRBJ2-5, with TRBD2 matching 8 bases. The ends lost 1 base at V and 4 bases at J; junction bases unmatched: 2. In germline, CDR1 is GTSNPN, CDR2 SVGIG (reference sequence). CDR3 length: 13 residues. The CDR3 region has the DNA TGTGCCTGGAGTGGCAGCGGGAGAGAGACCCAGTACTTC. This gives the protein CAWSGSGRETQYF.

This clonotype was recorded many times. The chain combines TRBV5-1 with TRBJ1-4; D is ambiguous. The CDR3 sequence is 14 residues long. The germline gives CDR1 SGHRS, CDR2 YFSETQ. The V and J ends lost 0 bases and 8 bases respectively, with 11 bases between them. CDR3 in amino acids: CASSLAHLGEKLFF. The CDR3 DNA is TGCGCCAGCAGCTTGGCTCACCTGGGGGAAAAACTGTTTTTT. The whole variable domain, remainder taken from reference TRBV5-1 and TRBJ1-4, is KAGVTQTPRYLIKTRGQQVTLSCSPISGHRSVSWYQQTPGQGLQFLFEYFSETQRNKGNFPGRFSGRQFSNSRSEMNVSTLELGDSALYLCASSLAHLGEKLFFGSGTQLSVL.

The sample holds many counts of this clonotype. The chain has TRBV5-8 and TRBJ2-7; TRBD1 is a possible D gene (6 bases). This CDR3 region has 15 residues. CDR1 is SGHTS, CDR2 YDEGEE, per germline. V was trimmed by 1 base and J by 3 bases, leaving 14 bases between them. CDR3 nucleotides: TGTGCCAGCAGCTTGAGAGGGACACAAAACTACGAGCAGTACTTC. It is translated as CASSLRGTQNYEQYF.

Worth noting for this clonotype: Compared with germline, one end of the junction differs, possibly owing to a read error. This CDR3 reads CSVVGDKGSYGQYF. DNA for the CDR3: TGCAGCGTGGTGGGCGATAAGGGCTCCTACGGGCAGTACTTC. The rearrangement joins TRBV29-1 to TRBJ2-7; no reliable D call. Germline V lookup: CDR1 SQVTM, CDR2 ANQGSEA. CDR3 length equals 14 residues.

The chain has TRBV9 and TRBJ2-7; a possible D gene is TRBD1 (6 bases). V lost 4 bases and J lost 2, with 16 bases in between. The CDR3 loop spans 15 amino acids. The germline V gene encodes CDR1 SGDLS and CDR2 YYNGEE. The chain's CDR3 is CASSPRQVSAYEQYF. The CDR3 coding sequence is TGTGCCAGCAGCCCCCGACAGGTCTCCGCCTACGAGCAGTACTTC. The full variable domain, its missing parts supplied by reference TRBV9 and TRBJ2-7, is DSGVTQTPKHLITATGQRVTLRCSPRSGDLSVYWYQQSLDQGLQFLIQYYNGEERAKGNILERFSAQQFPDLHSELNLSSLELGDSALYFCASSPRQVSAYEQYFGPGTRLTVT.

J is TRBJ2-3 and V is TRBV12-3 or TRBV12-4; 9 bases align to TRBD2. J gave up 6 bases and V 6 bases, and 4 bases lay outside the gene matches. The CDR3 runs to 13 residues. CDR3 residues: CASSNSGGDTQYF. In nucleotides, the CDR3 is TGTGCCAGCAGCAACAGCGGGGGGGATACGCAGTATTTT.

The rearrangement uses TRBV7-3 and TRBJ2-1; weak D call: TRBD2 (6 bases). CDR1 is SGHTA and CDR2 is FQGTGA in the germline V gene. The CDR3 spans 16 residues. The germline V and J ends were trimmed by 3 bases and 12 bases, with 24 bases remaining between them. The CDR3 spells CASSLKGGALTDTQFF. The DNA for the CDR3 is TGTGCCAGCAGCTTGAAGGGCGGGGCCCTGACAGATACGCAGTTCTTC.

This chain links TRBV11-2 with TRBJ1-1; no definite D call. Germline V lookup: CDR1 SGHAT, CDR2 FQNNGV. The CDR3 is 13 residues long. Trimming cost V 7 bases and J 1 base, with 10 bases left between them. The CDR3 sequence is CASTQWENTEAFF. In DNA, the CDR3 is TGTGCCAGCACCCAATGGGAGAACACTGAAGCTTTCTTT.

A few counts support this clonotype. The J gene is TRBJ2-1, the V gene TRBV7-8; D is uncertain. The germline V gene has CDR1 SGHVS and CDR2 FQNEAQ. This CDR3 spans 13 amino acids. V lost 3 bases to trimming and J lost 5 bases, with 8 bases between them. The CDR3 protein is CASSFSRNNEQFF. In DNA form, the CDR3 reads TGTGCCAGCAGCTTCTCTAGGAACAATGAGCAGTTCTTC.

J is TRBJ2-3 and V is TRBV7-4; 8 bases agree with TRBD1. The CDR3 covers 15 residues. V was clipped by 5 bases and J by 3 bases; unmatched bases: 7. CDR1 is SGHVT and CDR2 is SQSDAQ in the germline V gene. Here the CDR3 reads CASSPKTGATDTQYF. DNA for the CDR3: TGTGCCAGCAGCCCAAAGACAGGGGCAACAGATACGCAGTATTTT. The entire variable domain, with the rest obtained from reference TRBV7-4 and TRBJ2-3, is as follows: GAGVSQSPRYKVAKRGRDVALRCDSISGHVTLYWYRQTLGQGSEVLTYSQSDAQRDKSGRPSGRFSAERPERSVSTLKIQRTEQGDSAVYLCASSPKTGATDTQYFGPGTRLTVL.

V gene TRBV7-9 combines with J gene TRBJ1-2; D is uncertain. V lost 3 bases to trimming and J lost 5 bases, with 7 bases between them. Germline CDR1 and CDR2: SEHNR and FQNEAQ (reference sequence). CDR3 size: 12 residues. The CDR3 protein is CASSFGSYGYTF. CDR3 in DNA: TGTGCCAGCAGCTTTGGGTCTTATGGCTACACCTTC.

The chain has TRBV20-1 and TRBJ2-3, with 9 bases aligning to TRBD2. The J segment lost 7 bases and the V segment lost 0 bases, leaving 11 bases of the junction unmatched. CDR1 is DFQATT and CDR2 is SNEGSKA in the germline V gene (reference sequence). The CDR3 contains 16 residues. DNA for the CDR3: TGCAGTGCTAGAGATCTGAGTAGCGGGGGATTGAATACGCAGTATTTT. Translating gives CSARDLSSGGLNTQYF.

This chain uses TRBV2 with TRBJ1-4; D is possibly TRBD1 (6 bases). Trimming shortened V by 6 bases and J by 5 bases, and 13 bases separated the two germline ends. The CDR3 covers 14 residues. Germline CDR1 SNHLY, CDR2 FYNNEI. The CDR3 nucleotides are TGTGCCAGCAGCGATAGGACAGCGAATGAAAAACTGTTTTTT. Amino acid sequence: CASSDRTANEKLFF.

This clonotype appeared a few times. The genes are TRBV20-1 and TRBJ1-2; D is unresolved. The CDR3 runs 11 residues. V was pared by 0 bases and J by 6 bases, with 5 bases between. Germline V gene sequence: CDR1 DFQATT, CDR2 SNEGSKA (reference sequence). CDR3 sequence reads: CSARDSDGYTF. In DNA form, the CDR3 reads TGCAGTGCTAGAGATTCGGATGGCTACACCTTC.

This clonotype was detected only a few times. The genes are TRBV20-1 and TRBJ2-1, with D possibly being TRBD1 (5 bases). The germline gives CDR1 DFQATT, CDR2 SNEGSKA (reference sequence). The CDR3 has 11 amino acids. The V gene lost 1 base and the J gene lost 15 bases, with 13 bases spanning the gap. For the CDR3, the DNA is TGCAGTGCTAGAGGGTCGGCAGGGCTGTTCTTC. This sequence encodes CSARGSAGLFF.

This clonotype was seen only once. V is TRBV2 and J is TRBJ2-7, with 12 bases aligning to TRBD2. Trimming removed 6 bases from V and 5 bases from J; junction bases left unmatched: 5. Germline V gene data show CDR1 as SNHLY and CDR2 as FYNNEI. The CDR3 totals 14 residues. CDR3 DNA sequence: TGTGCCAGCAGACGACTAGCGGGAGAAAACGAGCAGTACTTC. Protein sequence: CASRRLAGENEQYF.

The sample holds a few counts of this clonotype. This chain's CDR3 is CASRGTSAGSYEQYF. In DNA form, the CDR3 reads TGTGCCAGCAGAGGGACTAGCGCAGGCTCCTACGAGCAGTACTTC. This chain uses TRBV7-8 with TRBJ2-7, with 10 bases aligning to TRBD2. After removal of 6 bases from V and 0 bases from J, the junction contained 5 bases not matched to a gene. The germline CDR1 and CDR2 sequences are SGHVS and FQNEAQ. The CDR3 runs 15 residues.

J is TRBJ2-1 and V is TRBV2; TRBD2 matches 14 bases. The CDR3 has 16 amino acids. Germline CDR1 and CDR2: SNHLY and FYNNEI. V was pared by 1 base and J by 6 bases, with 2 bases of the junction left unmatched. The CDR3 loop reads CASSEVGTSGGNEQFF. CDR3 coding DNA: TGTGCCAGCAGTGAAGTCGGGACTAGCGGGGGCAATGAGCAGTTCTTC.

The chain carries TRBV12-3 or TRBV12-4 and TRBJ1-1; 8 bases are shared with TRBD1. The CDR3 has 13 amino acids. V trimming: 7 bases; J trimming: 6 bases; junction bases outside the gene matches: 7. CDR3 DNA: TGTGCCAGCACCGACAGGGGTAGGTCTGAAGCTTTCTTT. Translated, it gives CASTDRGRSEAFF.